The present T cell receptor beta chain was sequenced within a study of control samples from healthy donors and cancer patients. Germline CDR1 and CDR2: SGHRS and YFSETQ. Trimming removed 3 bases from V and 4 bases from J, with 19 bases in between. This CDR3 is 17 amino acids long. Sequencing was performed with immunoSEQ multiplex PCR; in TCRdb, only in-frame clones are kept and a portion is missing. The sample lists 70,000 or so clones, about 93% occurring once. This receptor was obtained from a woman aged 35 to 49 in good health. The specimen was blood. V usage is TRBV5-1 and J usage is TRBJ2-2; D is perhaps TRBD1 or TRBD2 (5 bases each). CDR3 DNA sequence: TGCGCCAGCAGCTCCGACTTGGGGGTTCGGGGCACCGGGGAGCTGTTTTTT. Translated: CASSSDLGVRGTGELFF.